This TCR beta chain was sequenced in a study of blood T cell repertoires in COVID-19 (dated by TCRdb to between 2020 and 2021). Looking at the study overall: The collaborator samples originated in the United States, Italy and Spain and spanned the acute and convalescent phases of COVID-19. Subjects who had been exposed to COVID-19, were actively infected with it, or had recovered from it provided the deeply sampled blood TCRbeta repertoires that made up the dataset. The prospective study material was composed of cDNA or gDNA derived from T cells, B-cell-depleted T cells, or PBMCs. Where available, HLA class I and class II types were taken from metadata supplied by the sample provider and were not determined by assay-based typing. The sample metadata nearly always contained a de-identified subject ID, COVID-19 status, age in years and sex. The repertoires were released in a freely available public database meant as a resource for research on the immune response to SARS-CoV-2. The samples were drawn from two sources: the first 160 participants of the ongoing ImmuneRACE study, and 950 to 1,500 subjects contributed by 6 global collaborators. The paper as a whole reports these results and caveats: Clinical and demographic metadata were provided uncurated, with the amount varying by source and participant.

As for this clone: It lacks a known antigen. No base qualities exist here, and no much larger clone lies one base off it.

Participants in the prospective study were aged 18 to 89 years, lived in 20 to 25 United States geographic areas, and enrolled through a virtual design. In the prospective study, cohorts were assigned on the basis of participant-reported clinical history obtained from a screening survey and a study questionnaire. A participant counted as exposed if, within 2 weeks of entering the study, that participant had been in contact with someone who had a PCR-confirmed or clinician-diagnosed COVID-19 case. Each participant in the prospective study had whole blood, serum and a nasopharyngeal or oropharyngeal swab collected by mobile phlebotomists. Additional blood draws and questionnaires over an approximately two-month period could optionally be provided by prospective study participants. Before DNA extraction, blood samples from the prospective study were shipped at room temperature or frozen. From a lookup of the germline V gene, CDR1 and CDR2 are KGHSH and LQKENI. For this chain, trimming is 4 bases at the V end and 3 bases at the J end, and the number of junction bases without a gene match is 4. The CDR3 runs 15 amino acids, cysteine and phenylalanine included. Kept here is only the CDR3 DNA, which spans 45 bases and is read in frame from base 1.

TCRbeta CDR3 regions were amplified from genomic DNA using the immunoSEQ Assay, a bias-controlled multiplex PCR. Concerning the study's data processing: Within the assay, amplification of reference gene primers was used to estimate how many nucleated cells each sample contained. To quantify the absolute abundance of each unique TCRbeta CDR3 rearrangement, sequence reads were collapsed and filtered. For each sample, productive Simpson clonality was calculated by taking the square root of Simpson's diversity index across productive rearrangements. TCRdb holds this immuneACCESS table with in-frame rearrangements only. Some clones are missing; in checked studies, unresolved V genes explain under half, and the rest has no known cause. V and J calls and clone size are copied from that table; D and trimming were computed from the DNA. This sample is represented by approximately 140,000 clones; 84% of them were singletons. Approximately 5.7% of the sample goes to the ten largest clones.

The chain employs TRBV18 and TRBJ2-3; 10 central nucleotides agree with TRBD2. Input material: PBMCs or T cells enriched from blood (not recorded which). The receptor was derived from a woman between 50 and 59 years old who had been exposed to COVID-19. The encoded CDR3 is CASSQGLAETDTQYF. Here is the DNA: TGTGCCAGCTCACAAGGACTAGCGGAAACAGATACGCAGTATTTT.